This TCR beta chain comes out of a study of blood T cell repertoires in COVID-19. For the study at large: Whether acute or convalescent, the COVID-19 samples came from the United States, Italy and Spain. Sample material is recorded as cDNA or gDNA derived from T cells, B-cell-depleted T cells, or PBMCs.

Original data processing: For nucleated cells, counts were estimated from reference gene primer amplification. Method: immunoSEQ multiplex PCR; TCRdb's copy keeps in-frame clones and lacks some. That table furnishes V, J and clone size, whereas the DNA furnished D and trimming. The sample lists roughly 500,000 clones; 80% to 90% were seen once. Germline-derived CDR1 and CDR2 are SGHVS and FQNEAQ. The CDR3 contains 16 residues. Trimming cost V 1 base and J 0 bases, with 11 bases left between them. The J gene is TRBJ2-3, the V gene TRBV7-8; D is perhaps TRBD1 (5 bases). The sample comprised peripheral blood. The clonotype comes from a human donor in a cohort sampled during active COVID-19. As DNA, the CDR3 is TGTGCCAGCAGCTTAGTGAAGGCAGGGAGCACAGATACGCAGTATTTT. This codes for CASSLVKAGSTDTQYF.